What follows are 4 T cell receptor beta chains derived from one specimen sequenced in a study of shared clonotypes between healthy human individuals. Positive CCR7 selection of CD45RO-negative cells yielded the naive CD8 cells, and terminally differentiated effector memory CD45RA+ cells were excluded. TCRdb keeps only in-frame clones here, not all; method: immunoSEQ multiplex PCR. Of some 2 million clones in the sample, approximately 95% were seen once. Sequencing was performed on naive CD8+ T cells sorted from blood. Every receptor here comes from a man aged 18 to 30 in good health.

The chain links TRBV28 to TRBJ1-5; D is possibly TRBD1 (6 bases). V was shortened by 4 bases and J by 11 bases, with 24 bases between the two germline ends. Germline V gives CDR1 MDHEN, CDR2 SYDVKM. The CDR3 is made up of 16 amino acids. The CDR3 coding sequence is TGTGCCAGCAGTTACGTAAGGGGGGCCTCGGTATTGGCCCAGCATTTT. Protein: CASSYVRGASVLAQHF.

V usage is TRBV5-1 and J usage is TRBJ1-2; 8 positions agree with TRBD1. V lost 3 bases, J lost 4 bases, and 11 bases stayed unmatched. The CDR3 runs 16 residues. The germline gives CDR1 SGHRS, CDR2 YFSETQ. CDR3 sequence (DNA): TGCGCCAGCAGCTATGCTCCCGGGACAGGTTCCTATGGCTACACCTTC. Its translation: CASSYAPGTGSYGYTF.

The chain combines TRBV2 with TRBJ2-7, with 9 positions matching TRBD2. CDR1 and CDR2 (germline): SNHLY, FYNNEI. The ends lost 5 bases at V and 2 bases at J; junction bases unmatched: 10. This CDR3 is 16 amino acids long. This CDR3 reads CASSHPLAGDTYEQYF. In nucleotides, the CDR3 is TGTGCCAGCAGTCACCCTTTAGCGGGGGATACCTACGAGCAGTACTTC.

In the case of this clone: One end of the junction does not line up with germline, which may come from a read error. V and J are TRBV6-1 and TRBJ1-2; D remains unclear. The CDR3 contains 11 residues. Germline-derived CDR1 and CDR2 are MNHNS and SASEGT. CDR3 region: CASSEAGKKGF. CDR3 in DNA: TGTGCCAGCAGTGAAGCGGGAAAAAAAGGCTTC.